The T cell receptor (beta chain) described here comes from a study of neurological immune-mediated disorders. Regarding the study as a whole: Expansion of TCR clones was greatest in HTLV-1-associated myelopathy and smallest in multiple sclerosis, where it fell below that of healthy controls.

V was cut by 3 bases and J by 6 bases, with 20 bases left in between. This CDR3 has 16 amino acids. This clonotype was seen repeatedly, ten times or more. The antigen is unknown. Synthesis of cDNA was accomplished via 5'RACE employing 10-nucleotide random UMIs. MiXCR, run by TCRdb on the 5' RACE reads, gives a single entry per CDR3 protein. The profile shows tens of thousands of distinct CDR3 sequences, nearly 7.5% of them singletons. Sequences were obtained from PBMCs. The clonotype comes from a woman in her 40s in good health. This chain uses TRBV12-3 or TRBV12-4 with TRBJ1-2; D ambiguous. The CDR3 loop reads CASSLSMAARNNGYTF. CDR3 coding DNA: TGTGCCAGCAGTTTGAGTATGGCGGCGCGGAACAATGGCTACACCTTC.